The sequence of this T cell receptor beta chain was determined in a study of cytomegalovirus exposure and HLA in healthy donors (dated by TCRdb to about 2017). At the level of the whole study: An earlier analysis of approximately 550 of the donors reported more than 250 Gb of sequence data and 117 million unique TCR beta sequences from about 180 million T cells. An early release covering approximately 600 HLA-typed donors comprised approximately 290 gigabases of sequencing data and around 80 million unique TCR sequences. Of the approximately 400 genotyped donors, 65% to 90% were placed in the genetic ancestry cluster associated with self-reported Caucasian donors. The study aimed to test whether cataloging public T cell receptors could reveal signatures of past pathogen exposure. The study used immunosequencing to profile the T cell repertoires of several hundred subjects and linked those repertoires to cytomegalovirus serostatus. Besides the first cohort of around 670 subjects, a separate validation cohort made up of 120 or so different subjects was used. The study combined high-throughput TCR immunosequencing, statistical association of individual TCRs with disease status, and machine learning to predict cytomegalovirus infection status. In a later analysis, previously published TCR beta repertoires from several hundred donors were re-analyzed and high-resolution HLA genotyping was added so that TCR occurrence patterns could be studied. In the later analysis, no new phenotypic data were used to find candidate immune exposures; instead, reliance was placed on TCR beta sequences and their occurrence across donors. To decide whether each TCR beta V gene segment behaved as functional or pseudogenic, an earlier analysis of several hundred of the donors relied on high-throughput TCR beta sequencing. Donor age, sex, ethnicity and CMV serostatus were collected together with the repertoire data. A later genetic analysis took genome-wide SNP genotypes for about three fifths of the 666 donors and used that subset as a discovery cohort. All discovery cohort repertoires had been generated on a single sequencing platform. Both class I and class II loci were covered by HLA typing, at four-digit resolution. Typing coverage varied by locus: roughly 620-640 donors for A, B, C, DRB1 and DQB1; under 550 for DQA1; over 600 for DPA1; approximately 470 for DPB1. Five DR-DQ haplotypes were handled as single units for association and clustering because linkage in the cohort was strong. Among a few hundred genotyped donors of the cohort, an average of about 240,000 unique TCR beta nucleotide sequences were sequenced per donor, about a sixth of them non-productive.

The cohort comprised some 730 healthy bone marrow donors. At the time of sampling, all cohort members were nominally healthy, though unrecorded immune exposures were likely present. The donor tested CMV seronegative and was one of the 352 seronegative cohort members. Each donor provided a peripheral blood sample, and peripheral blood mononuclear cells were used for TCR beta sequencing. The Qiagen DNeasy Blood Extraction Kit was used to extract genomic DNA from the blood cell samples. What the research found in general, with its limitations: Strong co-occurrence of HLA alleles, especially DR and DQ, made assigning TCR associations to individual alleles difficult. According to a later analysis, parvovirus B19, influenza, CMV and Epstein-Barr virus appeared linked to several top co-occurrence clusters. A later analysis found that TCR association rates varied across HLA loci, with DRB1 alleles showing the most associated TCRs and HLA-C alleles the fewest. Because counts were too low, 15 to 20 rarely observed V segments, including chromosome 9 orphons, were left out of the earlier analysis of approximately 500 of the donors. It was suggested by the authors that the approach could potentially be generalized to other disease states and immunological phenotypes. While some public TCRs were present in many individuals, most TCR sequences turned up only very rarely across donors. A total of fewer than 200 TCR beta chains were listed by the study as associated with cytomegalovirus. Linkage disequilibrium might explain the correlated functional status among segregating V segments, but an unknown experimental factor could not be excluded. Sequencing depth was assumed to be roughly uniform across donors in the presence/absence analyses, though that assumption may not hold. Most CMV-associated TCR beta chains appeared to be HLA-restricted in a later analysis, and the HLA associations seemed to be driven largely by CMV exposure. CMV serostatus was the only immune exposure information available for the cohort. A further reported finding was that TCR beta sequences accurately predicted the HLA-A and HLA-B alleles for most subjects in the first cohort. A later genetic analysis reported fewer N-insertions in productive TCRs among donors in an Asian-associated ancestry cluster than the roughly 620-donor mean. In both the original and validation cohorts, the classifier was reported to diagnose cytomegalovirus status with high specificity and sensitivity. Because some donors lacked HLA typing at each locus, the association tests relied only on the typed subset. Compared with equally common non-associated chains, HLA-associated TCR beta chains in a later analysis were more clonally expanded and had lower generation probabilities. In an earlier analysis of roughly 560 of the donors, most TCR beta V segments were observed in productive rearrangements about 90% or about 30% of the time, broadly matching IMGT annotations. In a later analysis, 16,951 TCR beta sequences were associated with specific HLA alleles at a false discovery rate of 0.05. Only TCR beta chains were sequenced in this cohort, and the absence of alpha or paired-chain data limited detectable features. A later genetic analysis associated a missense DCLRE1C variant with V-gene and J-gene trimming of TCR beta chains, and an independent cohort replicated the association. Because the 87-base-pair reads could not distinguish some IMGT-functional V segments, including TRBV6-2 and TRBV6-3, those segments were excluded. In vitro tests confirmed that a few of the cytomegalovirus-associated TCR beta chains recognize cytomegalovirus antigens. A cluster of highly shared sequence variants was judged likely to represent a technical artifact of the sequencing pipeline.

Concerning this clone itself: This clone's antigen is unknown. No much larger clone is present one base from it, and per-base qualities are unavailable.

From its cysteine to its phenylalanine, the CDR3 spans 16 amino acids. The read is trimmed to its CDR3 DNA, 48 bases read in frame from base 1. Via the germline V gene, CDR1 is MDHEN and CDR2 SYDVKM. The junction carries 16 bases between V and J, which are trimmed by 5 bases and 3 bases respectively. Library preparation was by the immunoSEQ multiplex PCR assay. For the multiplex PCR, a mixture combining 60 forward primers for TCR Vbeta segments and 13 reverse primers for TCR Jbeta segments was used. The CDR3 region of rearranged TCR beta genes was amplified from genomic DNA with a multiplex PCR assay. On the Illumina HiSeq System, the amplified TCR beta libraries were sequenced as 87-base-pair reads. As for the original processing: A later analysis counted about 82 million unique TCR beta chains across the 650 to 800 repertoires, and roughly 9.9 million of these chains were shared by at least two donors. Raw reads were error-corrected and collapsed into unique sequences by a nearest-neighbor algorithm in which closely related sequences were merged to remove PCR and sequencing errors. Alignment of CDR3 sequences to IMGT reference sequences was used to assign V, D and J gene segments. For a sequence to be retained, at least a six-nucleotide match to both a V gene segment and a J gene segment was required. A rearrangement counted as productive if the CDR3 had no stop codons and remained in frame with V and J, and every other rearrangement counted as non-productive. Following IMGT convention, CDR3 was defined as the stretch from the second conserved V-encoded cysteine to the conserved J-encoded phenylalanine. The earlier analysis of about 640 of the donors excluded any sequence lacking an unambiguous match to a single V gene segment. An earlier analysis of roughly 590 of the donors called V segments functional above 56.7% productive rearrangements and segregating when the between-donor standard deviation exceeded 5%. A statistical classification framework was built to diagnose cytomegalovirus status from the catalog of TCR beta chain sequences. In a later analysis, TCR nucleotide sequences were compared against IMGT/GENE-DB human TR gene sequences so that V and J genes could be assigned. A later analysis assigned CDR3 sequences and most-parsimonious VDJ recombination scenarios with the TCRdist pipeline. In a later analysis, each TCR beta chain was defined by its CDR3 amino acid sequence together with its V-gene family, and reads lacking a unique V-gene family were excluded. As a way to deal with suspected cross-contamination and a sequencing artifact, a later analysis dropped hundreds of nucleotide sequences that were highly shared and had low generation probability. A later analysis calculated a clonal expansion index for each public chain from normalized within-repertoire ranks of inferred template counts. In a later analysis, generation probabilities were computed using a VDJ recombination model fitted to out-of-frame rearrangements, and the results were checked against IGoR. A later analysis scored TCR-TCR, TCR-HLA and TCR-CMV co-occurrence with hypergeometric tests, applying a repertoire-size bias correction to TCR pairs. False discovery rates were estimated in a later analysis by permuting HLA or CMV assignments 20 times. In a later analysis, co-occurring TCRs were grouped with DBSCAN, and TCRdist sequence similarity was added when clustering was performed within HLA-allele-positive subsets. Co-occurrence clustering excluded repertoires with fewer than 30,000 or more than 120,000 public chains, plus five with anomalous nucleotide sharing. The source is immuneACCESS, and TCRdb retained only in-frame sequences with V and J called. Part of the clones is not carried over; for the studies checked, unresolved V genes explain less than half of this, and the remainder is unexplained. V, J and clone size were drawn from that table, and D and trimming were deduced from the DNA. The table for this sample lists approximately 290,000 clones; over 70% of them were counted only once. The top ten clonotypes cover roughly 0.31% of the sample.

Sequenced input: PBMCs. This chain joins TRBV28 to TRBJ2-2, with an unclear D gene assignment. The receptor comes from a girl aged 2 to 9 in good health and CMV-seronegative. The DNA sequence follows: TGTGCCAGCAGTCGCGATTCCTCAATCTACACCGGGGAGCTGTTTTTT. It translates to CASSRDSSIYTGELFF.